This entry is about one T cell receptor beta chain. Sequencing used immunoSEQ multiplex PCR; TCRdb keeps in-frame clones, though not all of them. This repertoire shows approximately 2.4 million clones, around 95% found once; its top ten account for over 0.1%. Donors, healthy HIV-negative adults, lacked recent acute infections or vaccinations. Nashville, Tennessee was home to all donors, who were Caucasian adults. Researchers partitioned CD4+ cells into CD45RA+ naive and CD45RA-negative memory subsets. The record originates from a study of shared clonotypes between healthy human individuals. Study summary: Aged 18 to 49, the donors were a couple of women and a few men.

CDR3 length equals 16 residues. The V segment lost 4 bases and the J segment 5 bases; nucleotides outside the gene matches: 10. Germline CDR1 is SGHTA and CDR2 is FQGNSA. The sequenced material came from naive CD4+ T cells sorted from blood. Subset: CD45RA+ positively selected. V gene TRBV7-2 combines with J gene TRBJ2-2, with TRBD2 identical over 7 bases. The TCR sequence derives from a young man in good health. DNA for the CDR3: TGTGCCAGCAGCTCCCTGAGGCAGGGAGGGACCGGGGAGCTGTTTTTT. Translation gives CASSSLRQGGTGELFF.